Following are 26 T cell receptor beta chains from one sample sequenced in a study of cytotoxic CD8 clonotypes in ibrutinib-treated CLL. TCRdb's table, derived via immunoSEQ multiplex PCR, lists solely in-frame clones and lacks some. The data show about 130,000 clones, 79% seen once. Sequencing used PBMCs, obtained after 12 months of ibrutinib treatment. These receptors originate from a human donor with chronic lymphocytic leukemia.

The J gene is TRBJ2-4, the V gene TRBV2; perhaps TRBD2 as D (5 bases). Germline values: CDR1 SNHLY, CDR2 FYNNEI. Trimming cost V 7 bases and J 2 bases, with 15 bases left between them. This CDR3 contains 15 residues. Here the CDR3 reads CASIGGPATKNIQYF. The CDR3 region has the DNA TGTGCCAGCATAGGAGGACCCGCTACCAAAAACATTCAGTACTTC.

The chain joins TRBV6-5 to TRBJ2-7, with D tentatively TRBD2 (5 bases). In germline, CDR1 is MNHEY, CDR2 SVGAGI. The CDR3 has 15 residues. Trimming pared 2 bases from V and 0 bases from J, leaving 11 bases between. The CDR3 spells CASSYVASDSYEQYF. CDR3 bases: TGTGCCAGCAGTTACGTAGCGTCAGACTCCTACGAGCAGTACTTC.

V usage is TRBV6-1 and J usage is TRBJ2-7; TRBD2 matches 15 bases. V gave up 6 bases and J gave up 4 bases; unmatched junction bases: 4. The CDR3 contains 15 residues. Germline CDR1 MNHNS, CDR2 SASEGT. The CDR3 protein is CASSFGLAGGYEQYF. CDR3 coding DNA: TGTGCCAGCAGCTTCGGACTAGCGGGAGGGTACGAGCAGTACTTC.

The rearrangement links TRBV5-1 to TRBJ2-3; 9 nucleotides align to TRBD2. The trim removed 1 base at V and 3 bases at J, leaving 18 bases unmatched. The CDR3 extends over 20 amino acids. CDR1 is SGHRS, CDR2 YFSETQ, per germline. The CDR3: CASSLTGLAGTTDSTDTQYF. In DNA form, the CDR3 reads TGCGCCAGCAGCTTGACGGGGCTAGCGGGAACTACAGACAGTACAGATACGCAGTATTTT. Combining the CDR3 with reference TRBV5-1 and TRBJ2-3 gives the whole variable domain KAGVTQTPRYLIKTRGQQVTLSCSPISGHRSVSWYQQTPGQGLQFLFEYFSETQRNKGNFPGRFSGRQFSNSRSEMNVSTLELGDSALYLCASSLTGLAGTTDSTDTQYFGPGTRLTVL.

The count of this clone is one. The chain employs TRBV7-2 and TRBJ2-5; 8 bases map to TRBD1. Germline V CDR1 and CDR2: SGHTA, FQGNSA. Trimming took 5 bases from V and 4 from J; bases not matched to a gene: 21. The CDR3 is made up of 19 amino acids. CDR3 amino acids: CASSGDRGLRVGGGETQYF. For the CDR3, the DNA is TGTGCCAGCAGCGGCGACAGGGGTTTGAGGGTTGGAGGAGGAGAGACCCAGTACTTC. The full variable domain, completed using reference TRBV7-2 and TRBJ2-5, is GAGVSQSPSNKVTEKGKDVELRCDPISGHTALYWYRQSLGQGLEFLIYFQGNSAPDKSGLPSDRFSAERTGGSVSTLTIQRTQQEDSAVYLCASSGDRGLRVGGGETQYFGPGTRLLVL.

There are a few counts of this clone. This CDR3 is CASSTRRADSGANVLTF. The CDR3 DNA reads TGTGCCAGTAGTACCCGCCGTGCGGACTCTGGGGCCAACGTCCTGACTTTC. The chain joins TRBV19 to TRBJ2-6; D not resolved. The CDR3 contains 17 residues. CDR1 is LNHDA, CDR2 SQIVND, per germline (reference sequence). V dropped 4 bases and J dropped 0 bases, with 13 bases sitting between them.

The genes are TRBV5-1 and TRBJ2-5; TRBD2 matches 8 bases. Per the germline V gene, CDR1 is SGHRS and CDR2 is YFSETQ. J was trimmed by 7 bases and V by 5 bases; bases with no gene match: 4. The CDR3 has 12 amino acids. The CDR3 DNA is TGCGCCAGCAGTACTCGGGAGGGGACCCAGTACTTC. The encoded protein is CASSTREGTQYF. Complete variable domain (other parts from reference TRBV5-1 and TRBJ2-5): KAGVTQTPRYLIKTRGQQVTLSCSPISGHRSVSWYQQTPGQGLQFLFEYFSETQRNKGNFPGRFSGRQFSNSRSEMNVSTLELGDSALYLCASSTREGTQYFGPGTRLLVL.

The chain has TRBV13 and TRBJ2-5; the D gene is possibly TRBD1 (5 bases). V gave up 5 bases and J gave up 4 bases, with 11 bases separating them. Germline lookup yields CDR1 PRHDT and CDR2 FYEKMQ (reference sequence). The CDR3 is 13 amino acids. This CDR3 is CASSPRVGETQYF. Written as DNA, the CDR3 is TGTGCCAGCAGCCCCAGGGTCGGAGAGACCCAGTACTTC.

In its sample, this clone was seen a few times. The CDR3 DNA reads TGCAGCGTTGTGGGTTCTACTAACACCGGGGAGCTGTTTTTT. It specifies CSVVGSTNTGELFF. The gene calls are TRBV29-1 and TRBJ2-2; D is undetermined. Germline CDR1 SQVTM, CDR2 ANQGSEA. CDR3 size: 14 residues. V dropped 4 bases and J dropped 2 bases, with 11 bases sitting between them.

Here the CDR3 DNA reads TGTGCCTCGGGGGACTCCTACGAGCAGTACTTC. This encodes CASGDSYEQYF. The J gene is TRBJ2-7, the V gene TRBV10-3; D is perhaps TRBD2 (6 bases). The ends were cut back, 11 bases at V and 0 bases at J, with 8 bases in the middle. CDR3 length: 11 residues. CDR1 is ENHRY and CDR2 is SYGVKD in the germline V gene.

Written as DNA, the CDR3 is TGTGCCAGCAGCCAGACGCCGGGACTAGCGGAAACAGATACGCAGTATTTT. Its translation is CASSQTPGLAETDTQYF. The gene calls are TRBV14 and TRBJ2-3; 11 bases map to TRBD2. The CDR3 is made up of 17 amino acids. The V and J ends lost 3 bases and 3 bases, in that order; junction bases with no gene match: 8. Germline values: CDR1 SGHDN, CDR2 FVKESK.

This clone was observed once. The genes are TRBV7-2 and TRBJ2-1; 9 nucleotides match TRBD2. Germline CDR1 reads SGHTA; CDR2 reads FQGNSA. V dropped 2 bases and J dropped 9; count of bases not matched to a gene: 14. This CDR3 spans 17 amino acids. CDR3 in amino acids: CASSLHDLAGVGSEQFF. CDR3 nucleotide sequence: TGTGCCAGCAGCTTACACGATTTAGCGGGAGTTGGGAGTGAGCAGTTCTTC.

This chain links TRBV9 with TRBJ2-5; the D gene is possibly TRBD2 (6 bases). The CDR3 covers 14 residues. Deletions cut 2 bases from V and 2 bases from J, with 10 bases between. Germline V gene data show CDR1 as SGDLS and CDR2 as YYNGEE. CDR3 coding DNA: TGTGCCAGCAGCGTGGGGGGAACACAAGAGACCCAGTACTTC. Protein sequence: CASSVGGTQETQYF.

The rearrangement uses TRBV4-3 and TRBJ2-7; 8 bases line up with TRBD2. Losses at the gene ends were 5 bases for V and 3 bases for J; bases not matched to a gene: 3. In germline, CDR1 is LGHNA, CDR2 YSLEER. The CDR3 runs to 13 residues. CDR3 bases: TGCGCCAGCAGCACCACTAGCGGCTACGAGCAGTACTTC. Translated: CASSTTSGYEQYF.

The CDR3 protein is CASSLEYTRPADTQYF. The CDR3 DNA follows: TGTGCCAGCAGCTTAGAGTACACCCGGCCCGCAGATACGCAGTATTTT. The gene calls are TRBV7-9 and TRBJ2-3; D remains unclear. Trimming removed 1 base from V and 4 bases from J, with 15 bases in between. This CDR3 spans 16 amino acids. Germline V gene lookup returns CDR1 SEHNR and CDR2 FQNEAQ (reference sequence).

The chain recombines TRBV27 with TRBJ1-5; D call uncertain. The germline CDR1 and CDR2 sequences are MNHEY and SMNVEV (reference sequence). V was trimmed by 6 bases and J by 4 bases, leaving 10 bases between them. The CDR3 sequence is 13 residues long. CDR3 in amino acids: CASSGGSNQPQHF. CDR3 nucleotides: TGTGCCAGCAGCGGTGGGAGTAATCAGCCCCAGCATTTT.

The chain links TRBV4-3 to TRBJ1-6, with TRBD1 identical over 11 bases. J lost 11 bases, V lost 3 bases, and 3 bases had no gene match. The germline gives CDR1 LGHNA, CDR2 YSLEER. This CDR3 is 14 amino acids long. The CDR3 region has the DNA TGCGCCAGCAGCCAGGGGACAGGGGGAACACCCCTCCACTTT. It encodes CASSQGTGGTPLHF.

The V call is TRBV5-1, the J call TRBJ1-2, with D unresolved. This CDR3 comprises 14 residues. CDR1 SGHRS and CDR2 YFSETQ come from the germline V gene. Trimming took off 2 bases at V and 1 base at J, with 9 bases between the two ends. This CDR3 reads CASSFSPLNYGYTF. The CDR3 DNA follows: TGCGCCAGCAGCTTTAGCCCACTTAACTATGGCTACACCTTC.

This rearrangement joins TRBV19 to TRBJ2-1, with TRBD2 identical over 11 bases. With 5 bases clipped from V and 4 bases from J, the junction kept 7 bases outside the gene matches. Germline CDR1 is LNHDA and CDR2 is SQIVND (reference sequence). CDR3 length: 16 amino acids. The CDR3 protein is CASSSSGTSGYNEQFF. The DNA for the CDR3 is TGTGCCAGTAGTTCGTCCGGGACTAGCGGTTACAATGAGCAGTTCTTC.

The V and J genes are TRBV15 and TRBJ1-3; D is ambiguous. In germline, CDR1 is LNHNV, CDR2 YYDKDF (reference sequence). V was cut by 0 bases and J by 0 bases, with 9 bases left in between. There are 16 residues in the CDR3. In DNA, the CDR3 is TGTGCCACCAGCAGAGAGCCATGGGGCTCTGGAAACACCATATATTTT. Amino acid sequence: CATSREPWGSGNTIYF.

The chain is built from TRBV7-8 and TRBJ2-7; 8 bases fit TRBD1. V gave up 3 bases and J gave up 1 base; unmatched junction bases: 2. CDR1 and CDR2 (germline): SGHVS, FQNEAQ. The CDR3 spans 14 residues. The CDR3 DNA sequence: TGTGCCAGCAGCTTGGGACAGGAATCCTACGAGCAGTACTTC. Translating it yields CASSLGQESYEQYF.

V usage is TRBV11-2 and J usage is TRBJ1-5, with D possibly being TRBD1 (5 bases). The CDR3 is 18 amino acids. CDR1 is SGHAT, CDR2 FQNNGV, per germline. The germline V and J ends were trimmed by 0 bases and 5 bases, with 20 bases remaining between them. CDR3 residues: CASSLDSNQGRWYQPQHF. The CDR3 nucleotides read TGTGCCAGCAGCTTAGATTCTAATCAGGGACGGTGGTATCAGCCCCAGCATTTT.

J is TRBJ2-1 and V is TRBV7-9, with a tentative D call TRBD2 (5 bases). The CDR3 sequence is 17 residues long. Trimming stripped 5 bases from V and 0 bases from J, with 17 bases between. Per germline, CDR1 SEHNR and CDR2 FQNEAQ (reference sequence). DNA of the CDR3: TGTGCCAGCAGCCCCCGAGGGATGTCGAACTCCTACAATGAGCAGTTCTTC. Translating it yields CASSPRGMSNSYNEQFF.

This chain links TRBV5-1 with TRBJ1-1; D unresolved. Trimming left V 0 bases short and J 0 bases short, with 3 bases between. The CDR3 extends over 13 amino acids. Per the germline V gene, CDR1 is SGHRS and CDR2 is YFSETQ. The CDR3, as DNA: TGCGCCAGCAGCTTGGCCGTGAACACTGAAGCTTTCTTT. This translates into CASSLAVNTEAFF.

The genes are TRBV12-2 and TRBJ2-1; the table's D gene call, TRBD2, was not cross checked with the DNA. TRBV12-2 is flagged as a pseudogene. The length of the CDR3 is 14 residues. This chain's CDR3 is CASRERTRKGEQFF. The CDR3 coding sequence is TGTGCAAGTCGCGAGCGGACTAGAAAGGGTGAGCAGTTCTTC.

The chain recombines TRBV6-1 with TRBJ2-7, with D uncertain. Looked up from germline, CDR1 is MNHNS and CDR2 is SASEGT. The CDR3 is 15 amino acids. Between the trimmed V and J ends, which lost 1 base and 0 bases, there was a span of 10 bases. The DNA for the CDR3 is TGTGCCAGCAGTGAAGAAGTGTTTTTCTCCTACGAGCAGTACTTC. Translated, it gives CASSEEVFFSYEQYF.